This is a list of T cell receptor beta chains from one sample in a study of CD8+CD57+ T cells in acquired aplastic anemia. One entry per CDR3 protein results from TCRdb running MiXCR on the reads. The table has about 160,000 distinct CDR3 sequences, roughly two thirds seen once. The source material was sorted CD4+, CD8+, or CD8+CD57+ T cells (not recorded which) from PBMCs. The receptors were gathered from a human donor with aplastic anemia. Both conserved end residues are part of each CDR3. The order of the fields is V gene, J gene, D gene, clone size, CDR3 DNA, CDR3 protein. A D gene is named only where the DNA matches it firmly. Where a row states a size, it is once, few, many or the class of an expanded clone; other rows omit it.

v_gene: TRBV5-6; j_gene: TRBJ2-7; d_gene: TRBD1; abundance: -; CDR3nt: TGTGCCAGCACTGGGGACAGCGAGGGGAGCTCCTACGAGCAGTACTTC; CDR3aa: CASTGDSEGSSYEQYF
v_gene: TRBV5-1; j_gene: TRBJ2-3; d_gene: TRBD2; abundance: once; CDR3nt: TGCGCCAGCAGCTCGGACGGGAGGGATACGCAGTATTTT; CDR3aa: CASSSDGRDTQYF
v_gene: TRBV12-5; j_gene: TRBJ2-7; d_gene: TRBD1; abundance: -; CDR3nt: TGTGCTAGTGGTGTGGGGACAGGGGTCGGATACGAGCAGTACTTC; CDR3aa: CASGVGTGVGYEQYF
v_gene: TRBV7-9; j_gene: TRBJ2-3; d_gene: -; abundance: few; CDR3nt: TGTGCCAGCAGCTTAGGACCGGGGCGAGGGGATACGCAGTATTTT; CDR3aa: CASSLGPGRGDTQYF
v_gene: TRBV19; j_gene: TRBJ2-1; d_gene: -; abundance: -; CDR3nt: TGTGCCAGTGGGGGGTACAATGAGCAGTTCTTC; CDR3aa: CASGGYNEQFF
v_gene: TRBV24-1; j_gene: TRBJ1-5; d_gene: -; abundance: -; CDR3nt: TGTGGGGGGGATAGCAATCAGCCCCAGCATTTT; CDR3aa: CGGDSNQPQHF
v_gene: TRBV29-1; j_gene: TRBJ2-7; d_gene: -; abundance: -; CDR3nt: TGCAGCGTTGAACTAGGCCAGCTTCGCGAGCAGTACTTC; CDR3aa: CSVELGQLREQYF
v_gene: TRBV2; j_gene: TRBJ2-3; d_gene: -; abundance: -; CDR3nt: TGTGCCAGCAGTGACCGAGCGGTAAGGACAGATACGCAGTATTTT; CDR3aa: CASSDRAVRTDTQYF
v_gene: TRBV24-1; j_gene: TRBJ1-2; d_gene: -; abundance: -; CDR3nt: TGTGCCACCAGTGTGACAGAAAACTATGGCTACACCTTC; CDR3aa: CATSVTENYGYTF
v_gene: TRBV20-1; j_gene: TRBJ1-1; d_gene: -; abundance: -; CDR3nt: TGCAGTGCTAGAGACCCTACAAAGAACACTGAAGCTTTCTTT; CDR3aa: CSARDPTKNTEAFF
v_gene: TRBV25-1; j_gene: TRBJ1-1; d_gene: TRBD1; abundance: few; CDR3nt: TGTGCCAGCAGTGACCGCTCGACAGGGAGGAGCACTGAAGCTTTCTTT; CDR3aa: CASSDRSTGRSTEAFF
v_gene: TRBV6-4; j_gene: TRBJ2-3; d_gene: TRBD2; abundance: many; CDR3nt: TGTGCCAGCAGCGAAGGGACTAGCGGGGGCACAGATACGCAGTATTTT; CDR3aa: CASSEGTSGGTDTQYF
v_gene: TRBV7-2; j_gene: TRBJ2-7; d_gene: -; abundance: -; CDR3nt: TGTGCCAGCAGCGCCCCGGGGGATTACTCCTACGAGCAGTACTTC; CDR3aa: CASSAPGDYSYEQYF
v_gene: TRBV5-1; j_gene: TRBJ2-1; d_gene: -; abundance: -; CDR3nt: TGCGCCAGCAGCGTAGCGTTAAGCTCCTACAATGAGCAGTTCTTC; CDR3aa: CASSVALSSYNEQFF
v_gene: TRBV7-9; j_gene: TRBJ1-1; d_gene: -; abundance: -; CDR3nt: TGTGCCAGCAGCTTGTTGGCAGGGGCCATTGAAGCTTTCTTT; CDR3aa: CASSLLAGAIEAFF
v_gene: TRBV7-8; j_gene: TRBJ2-7; d_gene: TRBD2; abundance: -; CDR3nt: TGCGCCAGCAGCCGGGGGGGCGGGAAGCAGTACTTC; CDR3aa: CASSRGGGKQYF
v_gene: TRBV19; j_gene: TRBJ1-2; d_gene: -; abundance: -; CDR3nt: TGTGCCAGTAGGGAAGGAGCCAACTATGGCTACACCTTC; CDR3aa: CASREGANYGYTF
v_gene: TRBV7-8; j_gene: TRBJ2-1; d_gene: -; abundance: -; CDR3nt: TGTGCCAGCATCACCACGGGCAATGAGCAGTTCTTC; CDR3aa: CASITTGNEQFF
v_gene: TRBV7-9; j_gene: TRBJ2-5; d_gene: -; abundance: -; CDR3nt: TGTGCCAGCAGCTTAGGGCCGCGGGGCCTAAGGGAGACCCAGTACTTC; CDR3aa: CASSLGPRGLRETQYF
v_gene: TRBV7-3; j_gene: TRBJ2-1; d_gene: -; abundance: few; CDR3nt: TGTGCCAGCAGCTTAGATAGTAACTCCTACAATGAGCAGTTCTTC; CDR3aa: CASSLDSNSYNEQFF
v_gene: TRBV6-5; j_gene: TRBJ2-2; d_gene: -; abundance: -; CDR3nt: TGTGCCAGCAGTGACTCGAGGGGCACCGGGGAGCTGTTTTTT; CDR3aa: CASSDSRGTGELFF
v_gene: TRBV2; j_gene: TRBJ1-6; d_gene: -; abundance: -; CDR3nt: TGTGCCAGCAGTGAAGCCCCGAATTCACCCCTCCACTTT; CDR3aa: CASSEAPNSPLHF
v_gene: TRBV9; j_gene: TRBJ2-1; d_gene: TRBD1; abundance: few; CDR3nt: TGTGCCAGCAGCGCGGGACAGGGGGCCAATGAGCAGTTCTTC; CDR3aa: CASSAGQGANEQFF
v_gene: TRBV9; j_gene: TRBJ2-7; d_gene: -; abundance: few; CDR3nt: TGTGCCAGCAGCGCCGGGCAGGAGGGGACAATGGGGCAGTACTTC; CDR3aa: CASSAGQEGTMGQYF
v_gene: TRBV7-9; j_gene: TRBJ1-2; d_gene: -; abundance: once; CDR3nt: TGTGCCAGCAGCCGAGGAAGGGCAGAAAGCAACTATGGCTACACCTTC; CDR3aa: CASSRGRAESNYGYTF
v_gene: TRBV19; j_gene: TRBJ2-3; d_gene: -; abundance: -; CDR3nt: TGTGCCAGTAGTCAATCTGGTAGCACAGATACGCAGTATTTT; CDR3aa: CASSQSGSTDTQYF
v_gene: TRBV10-3; j_gene: TRBJ1-2; d_gene: -; abundance: once; CDR3nt: TGTGCCATCAGTGAGGTAAACAGGAACTATGGCTACACCTTC; CDR3aa: CAISEVNRNYGYTF
v_gene: TRBV7-2; j_gene: TRBJ2-7; d_gene: TRBD2; abundance: once; CDR3nt: TGTGCCAGCAGCTTAGGACTAGCGGGGGGGCTCCCCTACGAGCAGTACTTC; CDR3aa: CASSLGLAGGLPYEQYF
v_gene: TRBV10-1; j_gene: TRBJ2-7; d_gene: TRBD1; abundance: -; CDR3nt: TGCGCCAGCAAGGGACAGGGATTTACAAGCGAGCAGTACTTC; CDR3aa: CASKGQGFTSEQYF